This T cell receptor (beta chain) was sequenced in a study of T cell repertoires in cytomegalovirus infection. From the reads, TCRdb called clonotypes with MiXCR, one entry per CDR3 protein. Of around 230,000 distinct CDR3 sequences in the sample, 38% were seen once. Findings and caveats of the study: The response measured ex vivo was dominated by TCR beta clonotypes (HLA-C-restricted and CMV-specific).

As to this clonotype: Its antigen is still unknown.

CDR1 is LNHNV and CDR2 is YYDKDF in the germline V gene (reference sequence). Trimming removed 2 bases from V and 4 bases from J, with 14 bases in between. The CDR3 runs to 15 residues. The chain joins TRBV15 to TRBJ1-1; D is unresolved. The sequence was collected from a human donor in good health (CMV status not recorded). Some clones in this sample may be carry-over from other donors' samples. Sequences were derived from CD8+ T cells from cultured PBMCs, sampled from culture after CMV antigen stimulation. The CDR3 sequence: CATSRFSPGSTEAFF. As DNA, the CDR3 is TGTGCCACCAGCAGATTTTCTCCAGGATCCACTGAAGCTTTCTTT.